The 2 T cell receptor beta chains below all came from one sample that was sequenced in a study of blood T cell repertoires in COVID-19. Here immunoSEQ multiplex PCR was the method, and the copy in TCRdb shows in-frame clones only, minus some. Here the sample spans some 40,000 clones, approximately 80% being singletons. Sequencing was performed on peripheral blood. The receptors stem from a man between 65 and 79 years old with acute or convalescent COVID-19.

The chain couples TRBV14 to TRBJ2-1, with D possibly being TRBD1 (5 bases). Trimming took off 4 bases at V and 5 bases at J, with 9 bases between the two ends. CDR3 length equals 13 residues. CDR1 SGHDN and CDR2 FVKESK come from the germline V gene. The CDR3 here is CASSPGQHNEQFF. DNA for the CDR3: TGTGCCAGCAGCCCAGGACAACACAATGAGCAGTTCTTC. Full variable domain (outside the CDR3, taken from reference TRBV14 and TRBJ2-1): EAGVTQFPSHSVIEKGQTVTLRCDPISGHDNLYWYRRVMGKEIKFLLHFVKESKQDESGMPNNRFLAERTGGTYSTLKVQPAELEDSGVYFCASSPGQHNEQFFGPGTRLTVL.

This clone was picked up one time. The chain carries TRBV5-6 and TRBJ1-4; D perhaps matches TRBD1 (6 bases). V was clipped by 1 base and J by 7 bases, with 11 bases between them. Germline V gene sequence: CDR1 SGHDT, CDR2 YYEEEE. The length of the CDR3 is 14 residues. The CDR3 DNA sequence: TGTGCCAGCAGCTTGCGGCAGGGGAGTGAAAAACTGTTTTTT. Amino acid sequence: CASSLRQGSEKLFF.